The count of the clone carrying this TCR beta chain is one. Its matching antigen is unknown. The ends were cut back, 2 bases at V and 4 bases at J, with 14 bases in the middle. In germline, CDR1 is SGHNT, CDR2 YENEEA. This CDR3 has 15 amino acids. The data stem from a study of cytomegalovirus exposure and HLA in healthy donors. Regarding the study as a whole: Rare sequences made up most TCRs, while some public TCRs were found in many donors. Accounts indicate the classifier identified cytomegalovirus status with strong specificity and sensitivity. Accurate prediction of HLA-A and HLA-B alleles (for most subjects) was reportedly achieved from TCR beta sequences. An analysis done earlier found most TCR beta V segments productive about 87% or about 30% of the time.

The PCR had 60 Vbeta and 13 Jbeta primers. The assay was immunoSEQ multiplex PCR, and TCRdb's table has in-frame clones only and misses some. Of 65,000 to 85,000 clones in the sample, 86% are singletons; the top ten hold roughly 2%. The sequencing sample was made of PBMCs. This receptor was obtained from a woman between 25 and 40 years old in good health and CMV-seronegative. V usage is TRBV11-3 and J usage is TRBJ1-2; D ambiguous. DNA of the CDR3: TGTGCCAGCAGCTTAATCTGGGGAGGAGGCTATGGCTACACCTTC. Its translation is CASSLIWGGGYGYTF.